These 2 T cell receptor beta chains came from one sample sequenced in a study of cytomegalovirus exposure and HLA in healthy donors. Primers for the PCR totalled 60 Vbeta and 13 Jbeta. Produced via immunoSEQ multiplex PCR; TCRdb's table is partial and in-frame only. This sample has some 110,000 clones, with about four fifths found just once. Sequencing used PBMCs. These receptor sequences come from a man aged 25 to 40 in good health and CMV-seropositive.

This chain links TRBV7-9 with TRBJ2-1, with 13 bases fitting TRBD2. The CDR3 runs to 15 residues. After removal of 6 bases from V and 8 bases from J, the junction contained 7 bases not matched to a gene. The germline V gene has CDR1 SEHNR and CDR2 FQNEAQ (reference sequence). CDR3 DNA: TGTGCCAGCAGGCCAACTAGCGGGAGGGCCTATGAGCAGTTCTTC. This encodes CASRPTSGRAYEQFF.

This chain connects TRBV18 to TRBJ2-2; no clear D. This CDR3 is 16 amino acids long. V was trimmed by 2 bases and J by 0 bases, leaving 10 bases between them. Germline V gene sequence: CDR1 KGHSH, CDR2 LQKENI. CDR3 bases: TGTGCCAGCTCACCATTCGAGGTAGCGAACACCGGGGAGCTGTTTTTT. This codes for CASSPFEVANTGELFF.